The sequence of this T cell receptor (beta chain) was determined in a study of cytomegalovirus exposure and HLA in healthy donors. Study observations and caveats: Across donors, presence/absence analyses took sequencing depth to be roughly uniform. Another analysis was done later, and it associated approximately 15,000 TCR beta sequences with HLA alleles at 0.05 false discovery rate.

Trimming shortened V by 0 bases and J by 3 bases, and 13 bases separated the two germline ends. The CDR3 length is 15 residues. Looked up from germline, CDR1 is SGHNT and CDR2 is YYREEE (reference sequence). Vbeta (60) and Jbeta (13) primers were used in the PCR. Here immunoSEQ multiplex PCR was the method, and the copy in TCRdb shows in-frame clones only, minus some. The sample has under 170,000 clones; less than 85% are singletons. Donors had nominal health at sampling but likely had unrecorded immune exposures. In regard to this clone: Its antigen is undetermined.

The TCR sequence derives from a man aged 50 or older in good health and CMV-seropositive. The source material was PBMCs. This chain links TRBV5-4 with TRBJ2-7; D perhaps matches TRBD1 (8 bases). CDR3 in amino acids: CASSLDTGGVYEQYF. The CDR3 DNA reads TGTGCCAGCAGCTTGGATACAGGGGGGGTCTACGAGCAGTACTTC.